A single sample gave rise to the 14 T cell receptor beta chains below, sequenced in a study of tumor-infiltrating lymphocytes in primary liver carcinoma. Bulk tissue was left unsorted, and RNA and DNA were co-extracted from roughly 20-30 mg of it. The authors made TCR beta cDNA from 500 to 600 ng total RNA with a constant-region primer. Three nested multiplex PCR rounds, a slightly modified ARM-PCR method, built the TCR beta libraries. The first two PCR rounds, around 10 cycles each, used TRBV1-TRBV30 forward primers and a C-beta reverse primer. TCRdb passed the multiplex PCR reads through MiXCR, listing each CDR3 protein once. The table shows about 54,000 distinct CDR3 sequences, with 70% to 75% occurring only once. The material sequenced was liver tumor tissue from sampling region 2. Subset in this sample: tumor region T2, inferior pole. The source of these receptors is a man between 40 and 49 years old with primary liver carcinoma and hepatitis B virus infection.

By sample fraction, this clonotype is medium-sized. The V call is TRBV5-1, the J call TRBJ1-1; 10 bases agree with TRBD1. Germline CDR1 and CDR2: SGHRS and YFSETQ. The CDR3 is 17 amino acids. V trimming: 4 bases; J trimming: 2 bases; junction bases outside the gene matches: 11. CDR3 DNA sequence: TGCGCCAGCAGCCAGAAGACAGGGGGCGGAGGTAACACTGAAGCTTTCTTT. Translated: CASSQKTGGGGNTEAFF. The entire variable domain, with the rest obtained from reference TRBV5-1 and TRBJ1-1, is as follows: KAGVTQTPRYLIKTRGQQVTLSCSPISGHRSVSWYQQTPGQGLQFLFEYFSETQRNKGNFPGRFSGRQFSNSRSEMNVSTLELGDSALYLCASSQKTGGGGNTEAFFGQGTRLTVV.

This clonotype was recorded many times. The chain is built from TRBV6-6 and TRBJ2-5, with D possibly TRBD2 on 7 matching bases. V was trimmed by 11 bases and J by 3 bases, leaving 16 bases between them. The CDR3 has 13 amino acids. CDR1 and CDR2 from the germline V gene are MNHNY and SVGAGI (reference sequence). The chain's CDR3 is CAGGSGGEETQYF. The CDR3 region has the DNA TGTGCCGGAGGATCGGGGGGCGAAGAGACCCAGTACTTC.

This clonotype showed up just a few times. This could be a read error, since a much larger clone is one nucleotide away. V is TRBV7-8 and J is TRBJ2-1, with 10 bases matching TRBD2. CDR1 and CDR2 (germline): SGHVS, FQNEAQ. This CDR3 region has 15 residues. CDR3 protein: CVSSLGASGGNEQFF. Here the CDR3 DNA reads TGTGTCAGCAGCTTAGGCGCTAGCGGGGGCAATGAGCAGTTCTTC.

Concerning this clonotype itself: The junction differs from germline at one of its ends, possibly a read error. The J gene is TRBJ2-7, the V gene TRBV12-3 or TRBV12-4; D remains unclear. This CDR3 comprises 13 residues. The CDR3 region has the DNA TGTGCCATCATAGGAGCGAGCTCCTATGAGCAGTACTTC. Protein product: CAIIGASSYEQYF.

With regard to this clonotype: The CDR3 does not end in the conserved phenylalanine or tryptophan, so this is likely a read error. The J gene is TRBJ2-5, the V gene TRBV25-1; 10 bases are shared with TRBD2. The CDR3 totals 15 residues. The germline V gene has CDR1 MGHDK and CDR2 SYGVNS. CDR3 sequence (DNA): TGTGCCAGCAGCGAATGGCTAGCGGGAGAGGAGACCCAGTACCTC. Translating gives CASSEWLAGEETQYL.

The V gene is TRBV4-1, the J gene TRBJ2-3; D remains unclear. CDR3 length equals 15 residues. The V gene's germline CDR1 is MGHRA and CDR2 YSYEKL. Trimming took 5 bases from V and 4 from J, leaving 16 bases between them. This CDR3 reads CASSYDPPSADTQYF. For the CDR3, the DNA is TGCGCCAGCAGCTATGATCCCCCGTCCGCAGATACGCAGTATTTT.

The chain employs TRBV6-2 or TRBV6-3 and TRBJ2-1; D is unresolved. Trimming pared 11 bases from V and 7 bases from J, leaving 12 bases between. This CDR3 contains 11 residues. Looked up from germline, CDR1 is MNHEY and CDR2 is SVGEGT. The CDR3 spells CAANQSNEQFF. The CDR3 DNA sequence: TGTGCCGCCAATCAAAGTAATGAGCAGTTCTTC.

As for this clonotype: At one end the junction does not follow the germline gene, possibly because of a read error. The rearrangement links TRBV20-1 to TRBJ2-1; 9 nucleotides align to TRBD2. The CDR3 extends over 16 amino acids. Germline CDR1 and CDR2: DFQATT and SNEGSKA (reference sequence). This CDR3 reads CSARDIRAGGLNEQSF. The CDR3 region has the DNA TGCAGTGCTAGAGATATAAGAGCGGGAGGCCTAAATGAGCAGTCCTTC.

A note on this clonotype: This may be a read error, as it is one base from a much larger clone. The chain couples TRBV6-5 to TRBJ2-3; D remains unclear. The CDR3 extends over 18 amino acids. Looked up from germline, CDR1 is MNHEY and CDR2 is SVGAGI. This chain's CDR3 is CATQKPPRLQKGTYTQYF. The CDR3 region has the DNA TGTGCCACACAAAAACCCCCCCGACTCCAGAAGGGCACATATACGCAGTATTTT.

Comment on this clonotype: The junction does not match germline at one end; this may be a read error. The genes are TRBV11-2 and TRBJ2-7, with 8 bases matching TRBD2. Germline CDR1 SGHAT, CDR2 FQNNGV. This CDR3 contains 12 residues. CDR3 sequence: CASDPGGGEQCF. The CDR3 DNA is TGTGCCAGCGACCCCGGGGGGGGAGAGCAGTGCTTC.

This chain joins TRBV7-6 and TRBJ2-7; TRBD1 matches at 11 bases. The CDR3 is 17 amino acids. V shed 3 bases, J shed 7 bases, and the junction held 14 bases outside the gene matches. In germline, CDR1 is SGHVS, CDR2 FNYEAQ. This chain's CDR3 is CASSFLFPGQGEVEQYF. The CDR3 DNA is TGTGCCAGCAGCTTCCTTTTTCCGGGACAGGGGGAAGTTGAGCAGTACTTC.

Comment on this clonotype: One end of the junction is discordant with germline, which a read error may explain. The rearrangement links TRBV6-6 to TRBJ2-1; D remains unclear. The CDR3 contains 12 residues. The V gene's germline CDR1 is MNHNY and CDR2 SVGAGI (reference sequence). The CDR3 region is CVSSYSVNEQFF. DNA of the CDR3: TGTGTCAGCAGTTACTCGGTCAATGAGCAGTTCTTT.

Regarding this clonotype: Mismatch with germline at one junction end may stem from a read error. The chain recombines TRBV4-2 with TRBJ2-7; 13 nucleotides agree with TRBD2. Germline V gene data show CDR1 as LGHNA and CDR2 as YNFKEQ. The CDR3 sequence is 17 residues long. The CDR3 here is CATTGLAGAYKFYEQYF. CDR3 coding DNA: TGTGCCACTACTGGACTAGCGGGAGCTTATAAGTTCTACGAGCAGTATTTC.

This clonotype was observed a single time. The final CDR3 position lacks the conserved phenylalanine or tryptophan, pointing to a likely read error. No DNA is shown, since the ends of the CDR3 on it are uncertain; the CDR3 is the one TCRdb lists. Here the CDR3 reads CSVATNTGELSC. The chain is built from TRBV29-1 and TRBJ2-2. The CDR3 is made up of 12 amino acids, end residues included. Per the germline V gene, CDR1 is SQVTM and CDR2 is ANQGSEA.